This T cell receptor (beta chain) was identified during a study of CD4 T cells in relation to SARS-CoV-2 and coronaviruses. Before the COVID-19 pandemic, during about 2010-2018, CD4+ T cells were taken from unexposed donors. The cells were cultured for roughly 11 days before CD4+ T cells were isolated. TCRdb's table, derived via immunoSEQ multiplex PCR, lists solely in-frame clones and lacks some. The sample has about 19,000 clones, over 70% seen once. The V gene's germline CDR1 is SGHTA and CDR2 FQGTGA. The CDR3 runs 16 residues. V was shortened by 5 bases and J by 2 bases, with 15 bases between the two germline ends. To note about this clone: The antigen is not known.

This sequence originates from a human donor in good health. The genes are TRBV7-3 and TRBJ2-2; TRBD2 is a possible D gene (6 bases). The sample comprised CD4+ T cells from PBMCs, cultured in vitro. CDR3 nucleotides: TGTGCCAGCAGCCCTAAAGCTGGACTAAACACCGGGGAGCTGTTTTTT. Protein: CASSPKAGLNTGELFF.